This T cell receptor (beta chain) came from a study of cytomegalovirus exposure and HLA in healthy donors (dated by TCRdb to the late 2010s). Some background on the complete study: According to a later analysis, one platform produced both the 120 validation repertoires and the 720 or so repertoires of the first cohort. The study was designed to test whether signatures of past pathogen exposure could be identified by cataloging public T cell receptors. A separate validation cohort of more than 100 different subjects was used in addition to the approximately 610-subject first cohort. The study combined high-throughput TCR immunosequencing, statistical association of individual TCRs with disease status, and machine learning to predict cytomegalovirus infection status. The study at large found these results: It was suggested by the authors that the approach could potentially be generalized to other disease states and immunological phenotypes. The study listed 150 to 200 TCR beta chains as associated with cytomegalovirus. Most TCR sequences were observed very rarely across donors, whereas some public TCRs were present in many individuals. All 120 or so repertoires were used to score co-occurrence in the validation cohort in a later analysis, because that analysis had no HLA typing for the cohort. Of the cluster scores, roughly 95% were above 0 in a later analysis, which found that TCRs clustered in the first cohort also tended to co-occur in the roughly 130 validation repertoires. The classifier was reported to diagnose cytomegalovirus status with high specificity and sensitivity in both the original cohort and the validation cohort. Three of the identified cytomegalovirus-associated TCR beta chains were confirmed in vitro to be specific for cytomegalovirus antigens.

The donors were included in the validation cohort of roughly 130 subjects, a group kept apart from the approximately 690-subject first cohort. Measured from the cysteine to the phenylalanine, the CDR3 is 17 residues long. Only CDR3 DNA is held: 51 bases, read in frame from base 1. CDR1 is given as GTSNPN and CDR2 as SVGIG, both from the germline V gene (reference sequence). The germline V and J ends show losses of 0 bases and 6 bases respectively, and no gene match explains 8 bases of the junction. Library preparation was by the immunoSEQ multiplex PCR assay. In the paper's pipeline: A statistical classification framework was built to diagnose cytomegalovirus status from the catalog of TCR beta chain sequences. TCRdb obtained this table from immuneACCESS and retained in-frame rearrangements with V and J assigned. These tables miss some clones; where compared with another copy, unresolved V genes account for less than half of the shortfall, and the remainder is unexplained. V, J and clone size were drawn from that table, and D and trimming were deduced from the DNA. Within this sample are 68,000 or so clones, with more than 95% of them counted one time only. The ten largest clonotypes hold 2% to 2.5% of the sample.

In regard to this clone: Its antigen remains unidentified. Within one base of it there is no much larger clone, and no base qualities were kept.

The sequence links TRBV30 to TRBJ2-3; TRBD2 lines up with 14 middle nucleotides. This TCR derives from a man aged 18-30 years in good health and CMV-seronegative. Sequencing was carried out using PBMCs. The DNA reads as follows: TGTGCCTGGAGTGTATCCGGGACTAGCGGGAGACAGGATACGCAGTATTTT. Its protein product is CAWSVSGTSGRQDTQYF. Where the CDR3 stops, the reference TRBV30 and TRBJ2-3 genes take over; the full variable domain is SQTIHQWPATLVQPVGSPLSLECTVEGTSNPNLYWYRQAAGRGLQLLFYSVGIGQISSEVPQNLSASRPQDRQFILSSKKLLLSDSGFYLCAWSVSGTSGRQDTQYFGPGTRLTVL.